What follows describes a single T cell receptor (beta chain). This clone's antigen is unknown. No clone much larger than this one lies a single base away; base qualities are absent. CDR1 and CDR2 are read off the germline V gene as SGHRS and YFSETQ. The CDR3 measures 16 amino acids from cysteine to phenylalanine. The entry retains the CDR3 DNA only, 48 bases that are in frame from base 1. V and J are truncated by 4 bases and 7 bases respectively, leaving an intervening sequence of 23 bases. The library was built by means of RT-PCR. TCRdb shows the sequencer as Illumina HiSeq 2500. TCRdb reran the public reads through fastp at Q25 and MiXCR, keeping productive beta chains. Identical CDR3 proteins give one entry, which carries the most common genes and DNA. The sample table holds hundreds of thousands of distinct CDR3 sequences, of which 12% to 15% were seen once. Of the sample, 6% to 9.5% falls within the top ten clones.

The data stem from a study of response to subunit inactivated influenza vaccine (dated by TCRdb to 2016 to 2019). Regarding the research as a whole: The study used deep quantitative T cell receptor repertoire profiling to track responses to a trivalent subunit inactivated influenza vaccine.

Points the paper makes about the study in general: The authors proposed that each seasonal influenza vaccination may bring in only a limited number of new T cells.

This sequence was found in a man aged 50 to 60 who received an inactivated influenza vaccine. Donor details come from another sample of the same person, matched by shared clones. The sequence links TRBV5-1 to TRBJ1-2; no D segment can be confidently identified. This sample comprised PBMCs from blood, obtained approximately 15 days before vaccination. CDR3 reads: CASSLNPGREGGGYTF. DNA sequence: TGCGCCAGCAGCCTAAACCCAGGACGGGAAGGTGGTGGCTACACCTTC. The full variable domain, with segments outside the CDR3 supplied by the reference TRBV5-1 and TRBJ1-2 proteins, appears as KAGVTQTPRYLIKTRGQQVTLSCSPISGHRSVSWYQQTPGQGLQFLFEYFSETQRNKGNFPGRFSGRQFSNSRSEMNVSTLELGDSALYLCASSLNPGREGGGYTFGSGTRLTVV.